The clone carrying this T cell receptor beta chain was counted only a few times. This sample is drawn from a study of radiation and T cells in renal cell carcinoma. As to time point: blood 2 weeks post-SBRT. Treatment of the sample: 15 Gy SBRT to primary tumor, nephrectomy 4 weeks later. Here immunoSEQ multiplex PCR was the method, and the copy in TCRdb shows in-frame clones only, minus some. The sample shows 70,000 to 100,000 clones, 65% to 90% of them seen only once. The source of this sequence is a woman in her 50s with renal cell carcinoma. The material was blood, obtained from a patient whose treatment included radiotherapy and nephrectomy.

The chain's CDR3 is CASTPAGVGQPQHF. CDR3 sequence (DNA): TGTGCCAGTACCCCCGCAGGGGTCGGGCAGCCCCAGCATTTT. The gene calls are TRBV19 and TRBJ1-5, with D maybe TRBD1 (6 bases). Looked up from germline, CDR1 is LNHDA and CDR2 is SQIVND (reference sequence). The V end was cut by 7 bases, the J end by 7 bases, with 17 bases between. CDR3 length: 14 residues.